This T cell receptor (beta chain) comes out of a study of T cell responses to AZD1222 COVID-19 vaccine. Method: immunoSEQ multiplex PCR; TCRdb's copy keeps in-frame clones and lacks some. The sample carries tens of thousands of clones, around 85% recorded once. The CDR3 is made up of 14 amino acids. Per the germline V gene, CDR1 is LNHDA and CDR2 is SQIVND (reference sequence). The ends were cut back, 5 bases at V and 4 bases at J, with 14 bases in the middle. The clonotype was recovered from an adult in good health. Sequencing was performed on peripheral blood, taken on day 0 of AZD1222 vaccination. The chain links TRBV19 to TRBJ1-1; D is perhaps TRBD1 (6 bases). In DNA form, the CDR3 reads TGTGCCAGTAGTTACTACACAGGGAGCACTGAAGCTTTCTTT. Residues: CASSYYTGSTEAFF.